Below are 22 T cell receptor beta chains sequenced from a single sample in a study of shared clonotypes between healthy human individuals. Sequencing was performed with immunoSEQ multiplex PCR; in TCRdb, only in-frame clones are kept and a portion is missing. The table includes hundreds of thousands of clones, 95% to 97% detected once. Sequenced material: memory CD8+ T cells sorted from blood. Subset in this sample: CD45RO+ cells pooled with CCR7-negative TemRA cells. The source of these receptors is a man aged 30 to 45 in good health.

This chain uses TRBV11-2 with TRBJ2-7; D is unresolved. V was shortened by 3 bases and J by 6 bases, with 15 bases between the two germline ends. The CDR3 runs to 14 residues. Per the germline V gene, CDR1 is SGHAT and CDR2 is FQNNGV. The CDR3 loop reads CASSLTGVLGEQYF. CDR3 nucleotide sequence: TGTGCCAGCAGCTTGACCGGTGTATTGGGCGAGCAGTACTTC. The full variable domain, in which reference TRBV11-2 and TRBJ2-7 provide the parts outside the CDR3, is EAGVAQSPRYKIIEKRQSVAFWCNPISGHATLYWYQQILGQGPKLLIQFQNNGVVDDSQLPKDRFSAERLKGVDSTLKIQPAKLEDSAVYLCASSLTGVLGEQYFGPGTRLTVT.

The chain couples TRBV7-9 to TRBJ2-3; 10 bases fit TRBD2. Trimming cost V 6 bases and J 4 bases; bases outside gene matches: 1. CDR3 length: 13 amino acids. Per germline, CDR1 SEHNR and CDR2 FQNEAQ (reference sequence). The CDR3 protein is CASRTSGADTQYF. The CDR3 bases are TGTGCCAGCAGAACTAGCGGGGCAGATACGCAGTATTTT.

The chain combines TRBV7-9 with TRBJ2-2, with a weak D call TRBD2 (5 bases). The V gene's germline CDR1 is SEHNR and CDR2 FQNEAQ (reference sequence). The CDR3 is made up of 15 amino acids. V was clipped by 1 base and J by 6 bases, with 12 bases between them. The CDR3 here is CASSLGSSNAGELFF. The CDR3 DNA reads as TGTGCCAGCAGCTTAGGGTCTAGCAACGCCGGGGAGCTGTTTTTT.

This sequence joins TRBV6-1 and TRBJ1-1; maybe TRBD1 (6 bases). The CDR3 spans 14 residues. With 5 bases removed from V and 0 bases from J, the gap between germline ends came to 10 bases. From germline, CDR1 is MNHNS and CDR2 SASEGT. CDR3 coding DNA: TGTGCCAGCAGTACACAGGGATTGAACACTGAAGCTTTCTTT. Protein product: CASSTQGLNTEAFF.

The rearrangement uses TRBV23-1 and TRBJ2-5; possible D gene TRBD1, 6 bases. TRBV23-1 qualifies as an ORF whose function is uncertain. Trimming stripped 2 bases from V and 7 bases from J, with 11 bases between. This CDR3 comprises 13 residues. CDR3 amino acids: CASSQDMDRTQYF. Here the CDR3 DNA reads TGCGCCAGCAGTCAAGACATGGACAGGACCCAGTACTTC.

The chain employs TRBV7-9 and TRBJ2-5; D is uncertain. The CDR3 length is 14 residues. Germline V gene sequence: CDR1 SEHNR, CDR2 FQNEAQ (reference sequence). Trimming cost V 7 bases and J 4 bases, with 16 bases left between them. The CDR3 region is CASNPQVMGETQYF. The DNA of the CDR3 is TGTGCCAGCAATCCTCAGGTTATGGGAGAGACCCAGTACTTC. Supplemented by reference TRBV7-9 and TRBJ2-5, the full variable domain reads DTGVSQNPRHKITKRGQNVTFRCDPISEHNRLYWYRQTLGQGPEFLTYFQNEAQLEKSRLLSDRFSAERPKGSFSTLEIQRTEQGDSAMYLCASNPQVMGETQYFGPGTRLLVL.

The chain combines TRBV2 with TRBJ2-3, with 7 bases matching TRBD1. Germline V CDR1 and CDR2: SNHLY, FYNNEI. V gave up 4 bases and J gave up 8 bases; unmatched junction bases: 6. The CDR3 is 13 residues long. CDR3 region: CASSGGGAGTQYF. The CDR3 DNA follows: TGTGCCAGCAGTGGAGGGGGCGCAGGTACGCAGTATTTT. Complete variable domain (other parts from reference TRBV2 and TRBJ2-3): EPEVTQTPSHQVTQMGQEVILRCVPISNHLYFYWYRQILGQKVEFLVSFYNNEISEKSEIFDDQFSVERPDGSNFTLKIRSTKLEDSAMYFCASSGGGAGTQYFGPGTRLTVL.

The chain couples TRBV27 to TRBJ1-3; no reliable D call. The CDR3 length is 15 residues. V was pared by 7 bases and J by 0 bases, with 13 bases between. Germline values: CDR1 MNHEY, CDR2 SMNVEV (reference sequence). For the CDR3, the DNA is TGTGCCAGCAAGCCGGGTCTCCTCTCTGGAAACACCATATATTTT. Translated: CASKPGLLSGNTIYF.

V gene TRBV4-1 combines with J gene TRBJ1-2, with D possibly matching TRBD1 (5 bases). The CDR3 consists of 16 residues. V shed 2 bases and J shed 6 bases, with 19 bases lying between them. The germline V gene encodes CDR1 MGHRA and CDR2 YSYEKL. The CDR3 loop reads CASSQSKGPGRDGYTF. CDR3 bases: TGCGCCAGCAGCCAAAGTAAGGGACCGGGACGGGATGGCTACACCTTC.

J is TRBJ2-3 and V is TRBV4-1; D uncertain. The length of the CDR3 is 17 residues. The V and J ends lost 1 base and 3 bases respectively, with 17 bases between them. CDR1 and CDR2 (germline): MGHRA, YSYEKL. The CDR3 loop is CASSQGPWTLETDTQYF. The CDR3 region has the DNA TGCGCCAGCAGCCAAGGCCCCTGGACCTTGGAGACAGATACGCAGTATTTT.

This clone was seen just once. This chain joins TRBV5-1 and TRBJ2-3; maybe TRBD2 (6 bases). CDR1 and CDR2 (germline): SGHRS, YFSETQ. This CDR3 comprises 15 residues. The V end lost 0 bases, the J end lost 1 base, and 9 bases lay between the germline ends. The CDR3 region is CASSLGLGGTDTQYF. CDR3 nucleotides: TGCGCCAGCAGCTTGGGACTAGGTGGCACAGATACGCAGTATTTT.

The chain is built from TRBV6-5 and TRBJ1-2; tentative D call: TRBD1 (5 bases). CDR3 length: 15 amino acids. Trimming shortened V by 2 bases and J by 4 bases, and 14 bases separated the two germline ends. The germline V gene encodes CDR1 MNHEY and CDR2 SVGAGI. The CDR3 DNA sequence: TGTGCCAGCAGTTACAAACGACAGAACCTCTATGGCTACACCTTC. As protein: CASSYKRQNLYGYTF.

This chain uses TRBV6-5 with TRBJ1-5, with 7 bases fitting TRBD1. V shed 6 bases, J shed 4 bases, and the junction held 6 bases outside the gene matches. CDR1 and CDR2 (germline): MNHEY, SVGAGI. The CDR3 sequence is 14 residues long. Here the CDR3 reads CASRKLGQNQPQHF. The CDR3 nucleotides are TGTGCCAGCAGAAAATTGGGACAGAATCAGCCCCAGCATTTT.

This clone appeared a single time. The rearrangement links TRBV10-1 to TRBJ2-7, with D possibly matching TRBD2 (6 bases). The CDR3 has 19 amino acids. V dropped 3 bases and J dropped 3 bases, with 27 bases sitting between them. Per germline, CDR1 WNHNN and CDR2 SYGVQD (reference sequence). The CDR3 protein is CASSDARSLLAEGLYEQYF. CDR3 coding DNA: TGCGCCAGCAGTGATGCCCGATCACTACTCGCGGAGGGGCTCTACGAGCAGTACTTC.

The chain employs TRBV6-5 and TRBJ2-1; a possible D gene is TRBD2 (6 bases). The CDR3 is 11 residues long. The V and J ends lost 4 bases and 10 bases respectively, with 8 bases between them. The germline CDR1 and CDR2 sequences are MNHEY and SVGAGI. The CDR3 loop is CASSWGGEQFF. CDR3 nucleotides: TGTGCCAGCAGTTGGGGAGGCGAGCAGTTCTTC.

The V and J genes are TRBV10-3 and TRBJ2-7; TRBD2 matches 9 bases. CDR3 length: 13 residues. The J segment lost 4 bases and the V segment lost 5 bases, leaving 3 bases of the junction unmatched. CDR1 and CDR2 (germline): ENHRY, SYGVKD. The CDR3 DNA reads as TGTGCCATCAGTAAAAGCGGGAGGTACGAGCAGTACTTC. This codes for CAISKSGRYEQYF.

V usage is TRBV28 and J usage is TRBJ2-7, with 7 positions matching TRBD1. The CDR3 is made up of 14 amino acids. J gave up 3 bases and V 3 bases, and 5 bases lay outside the gene matches. The V gene's germline CDR1 is MDHEN and CDR2 SYDVKM. The CDR3 bases are TGTGCCAGCAGTTTCCCGACAGGGAACTACGAGCAGTACTTC. It yields the protein CASSFPTGNYEQYF.

The V gene is TRBV2, the J gene TRBJ2-7; a weak D match, TRBD1 (6 bases). Germline V CDR1 and CDR2: SNHLY, FYNNEI. V shed 7 bases and J shed 6 bases, with 16 bases lying between them. CDR3 length equals 13 residues. CDR3 sequence reads: CASIPGPRGEQYF. In nucleotides, the CDR3 is TGTGCCAGCATACCGGGACCCAGGGGCGAGCAGTACTTC. The full variable domain, completed using reference TRBV2 and TRBJ2-7, is EPEVTQTPSHQVTQMGQEVILRCVPISNHLYFYWYRQILGQKVEFLVSFYNNEISEKSEIFDDQFSVERPDGSNFTLKIRSTKLEDSAMYFCASIPGPRGEQYFGPGTRLTVT.

This clone appeared once. V and J are TRBV28 and TRBJ2-3; a weak D match, TRBD2 (7 bases). Germline V CDR1 and CDR2: MDHEN, SYDVKM. This CDR3 has 16 amino acids. Trimming shortened V by 8 bases and J by 0 bases, and 18 bases separated the two germline ends. The CDR3 DNA reads TGTGCCAGCTCGGGGGGCGGGATGGGTAGCACAGATACGCAGTATTTT. Translated: CASSGGGMGSTDTQYF.

V and J are TRBV30 and TRBJ1-2, with 7 nucleotides matching TRBD1. Looked up from germline, CDR1 is GTSNPN and CDR2 is SVGIG (reference sequence). With 1 base clipped from V and 5 bases from J, the junction kept 4 bases outside the gene matches. The CDR3 loop spans 13 amino acids. For the CDR3, the DNA is TGTGCCTGGAGTGAAGGGGACAGATATGGCTACACCTTC. Residues: CAWSEGDRYGYTF.

The DNA of the CDR3 is TGTGCCAGCACTGGAGGGCTCTCTCAGCCCCAGCATTTT. The encoded protein is CASTGGLSQPQHF. The V and J genes are TRBV6-5 and TRBJ1-5; D ambiguous. V lost 7 bases, J lost 6 bases, and 13 bases lay in between. This CDR3 has 13 amino acids. The V gene's germline CDR1 is MNHEY and CDR2 SVGAGI.

The rearrangement joins TRBV30 to TRBJ1-3; D gene unclear. This CDR3 region has 13 residues. The germline CDR1 and CDR2 sequences are GTSNPN and SVGIG (reference sequence). The ends were cut back, 8 bases at V and 0 bases at J, with 11 bases in the middle. CDR3 sequence reads: CATSADSGNTIYF. For the CDR3, the DNA is TGTGCCACGTCCGCGGACTCTGGAAACACCATATATTTT.